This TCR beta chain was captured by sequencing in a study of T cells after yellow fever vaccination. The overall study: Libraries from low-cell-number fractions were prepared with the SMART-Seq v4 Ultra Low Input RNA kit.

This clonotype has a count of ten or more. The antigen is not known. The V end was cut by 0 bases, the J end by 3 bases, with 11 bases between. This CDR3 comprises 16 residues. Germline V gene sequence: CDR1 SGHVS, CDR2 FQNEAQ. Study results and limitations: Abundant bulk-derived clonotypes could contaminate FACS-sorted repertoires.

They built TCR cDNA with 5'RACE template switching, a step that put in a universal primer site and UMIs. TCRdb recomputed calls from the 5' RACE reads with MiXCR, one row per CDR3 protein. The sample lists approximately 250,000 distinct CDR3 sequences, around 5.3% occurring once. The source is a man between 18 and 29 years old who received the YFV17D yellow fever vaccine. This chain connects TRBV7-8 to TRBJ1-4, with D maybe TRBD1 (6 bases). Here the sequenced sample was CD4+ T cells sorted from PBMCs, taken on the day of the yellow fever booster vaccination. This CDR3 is CASSLAPGVSNEKLFF. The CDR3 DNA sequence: TGTGCCAGCAGCTTAGCGCCAGGGGTGTCTAATGAAAAACTGTTTTTT.